This TCR beta chain was obtained from a study of immune evolution from preneoplasia to lung adenocarcinoma. Points from the study as a whole: Clonality was highest in normal lung, lower in later-stage lesions apparently. Top clone frequencies peaked in normal lung, apparently declining through invasive adenocarcinoma.

From germline, CDR1 is SGHNT and CDR2 YYREEE (reference sequence). Trimming cost V 4 bases and J 0 bases; bases outside gene matches: 9. The CDR3 runs to 17 residues. Some clones are missing from TCRdb's copy, which holds only in-frame ones; the method was immunoSEQ multiplex PCR. The sample lists 9,000 to 10,000 clones; roughly 91% were seen once. Histologic diagnosis was independently verified by two lung pathologists. Points on this clone: Its target is unknown.

Material for sequencing was FFPE invasive lung adenocarcinoma tissue. This TCR was recovered from a person between 65 and 79 years old with invasive lung adenocarcinoma. Some clones in this sample may be carry-over from other donors' samples. The J gene is TRBJ2-3, the V gene TRBV5-4; 9 bases match TRBD2. This CDR3 is CASSIGRTSGSTDTQYF. CDR3 DNA: TGTGCCAGCAGCATCGGCCGCACTAGCGGGAGCACAGATACGCAGTATTTT.